Sequencing of this TCR beta chain was carried out in a study of graft-versus-host responses after intestinal transplantation. Produced via immunoSEQ multiplex PCR; TCRdb's table is partial and in-frame only. The data hold 75,000 to 100,000 clones, with about 93% observed a single time. This TCR was sampled from a human patient who received an intestinal transplant, so some T cells may come from the graft donor. The sequencing here drew on PBMCs, taken approximately 420 days after intestinal transplant.

CDR3 coding DNA: TGTGCCAGCAGCTTGGCTAAGGGACAAACGAACACTGAAGCTTTCTTT. Protein product: CASSLAKGQTNTEAFF. The chain carries TRBV5-8 and TRBJ1-1; D is perhaps TRBD1 (6 bases). Germline CDR1 reads SGHTS; CDR2 reads YDEGEE. This CDR3 contains 16 residues. The V and J ends lost 0 bases and 1 base respectively, with 13 bases between them.